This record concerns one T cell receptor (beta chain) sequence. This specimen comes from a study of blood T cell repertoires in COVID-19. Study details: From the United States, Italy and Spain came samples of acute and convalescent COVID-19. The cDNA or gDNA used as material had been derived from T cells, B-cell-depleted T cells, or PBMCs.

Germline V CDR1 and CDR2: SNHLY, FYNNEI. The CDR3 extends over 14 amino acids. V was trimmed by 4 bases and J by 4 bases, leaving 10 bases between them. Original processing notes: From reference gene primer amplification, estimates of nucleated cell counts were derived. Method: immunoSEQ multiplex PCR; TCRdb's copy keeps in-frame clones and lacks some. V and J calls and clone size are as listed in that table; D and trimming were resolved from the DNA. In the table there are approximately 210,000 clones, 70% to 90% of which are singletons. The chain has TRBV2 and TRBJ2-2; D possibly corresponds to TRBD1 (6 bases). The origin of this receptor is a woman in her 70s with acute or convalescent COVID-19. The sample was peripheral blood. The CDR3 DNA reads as TGTGCCAGCAGTGGGGACACATTCACCGGGGAGCTGTTTTTT. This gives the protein CASSGDTFTGELFF. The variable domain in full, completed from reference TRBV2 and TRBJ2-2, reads EPEVTQTPSHQVTQMGQEVILRCVPISNHLYFYWYRQILGQKVEFLVSFYNNEISEKSEIFDDQFSVERPDGSNFTLKIRSTKLEDSAMYFCASSGDTFTGELFFGEGSRLTVL.